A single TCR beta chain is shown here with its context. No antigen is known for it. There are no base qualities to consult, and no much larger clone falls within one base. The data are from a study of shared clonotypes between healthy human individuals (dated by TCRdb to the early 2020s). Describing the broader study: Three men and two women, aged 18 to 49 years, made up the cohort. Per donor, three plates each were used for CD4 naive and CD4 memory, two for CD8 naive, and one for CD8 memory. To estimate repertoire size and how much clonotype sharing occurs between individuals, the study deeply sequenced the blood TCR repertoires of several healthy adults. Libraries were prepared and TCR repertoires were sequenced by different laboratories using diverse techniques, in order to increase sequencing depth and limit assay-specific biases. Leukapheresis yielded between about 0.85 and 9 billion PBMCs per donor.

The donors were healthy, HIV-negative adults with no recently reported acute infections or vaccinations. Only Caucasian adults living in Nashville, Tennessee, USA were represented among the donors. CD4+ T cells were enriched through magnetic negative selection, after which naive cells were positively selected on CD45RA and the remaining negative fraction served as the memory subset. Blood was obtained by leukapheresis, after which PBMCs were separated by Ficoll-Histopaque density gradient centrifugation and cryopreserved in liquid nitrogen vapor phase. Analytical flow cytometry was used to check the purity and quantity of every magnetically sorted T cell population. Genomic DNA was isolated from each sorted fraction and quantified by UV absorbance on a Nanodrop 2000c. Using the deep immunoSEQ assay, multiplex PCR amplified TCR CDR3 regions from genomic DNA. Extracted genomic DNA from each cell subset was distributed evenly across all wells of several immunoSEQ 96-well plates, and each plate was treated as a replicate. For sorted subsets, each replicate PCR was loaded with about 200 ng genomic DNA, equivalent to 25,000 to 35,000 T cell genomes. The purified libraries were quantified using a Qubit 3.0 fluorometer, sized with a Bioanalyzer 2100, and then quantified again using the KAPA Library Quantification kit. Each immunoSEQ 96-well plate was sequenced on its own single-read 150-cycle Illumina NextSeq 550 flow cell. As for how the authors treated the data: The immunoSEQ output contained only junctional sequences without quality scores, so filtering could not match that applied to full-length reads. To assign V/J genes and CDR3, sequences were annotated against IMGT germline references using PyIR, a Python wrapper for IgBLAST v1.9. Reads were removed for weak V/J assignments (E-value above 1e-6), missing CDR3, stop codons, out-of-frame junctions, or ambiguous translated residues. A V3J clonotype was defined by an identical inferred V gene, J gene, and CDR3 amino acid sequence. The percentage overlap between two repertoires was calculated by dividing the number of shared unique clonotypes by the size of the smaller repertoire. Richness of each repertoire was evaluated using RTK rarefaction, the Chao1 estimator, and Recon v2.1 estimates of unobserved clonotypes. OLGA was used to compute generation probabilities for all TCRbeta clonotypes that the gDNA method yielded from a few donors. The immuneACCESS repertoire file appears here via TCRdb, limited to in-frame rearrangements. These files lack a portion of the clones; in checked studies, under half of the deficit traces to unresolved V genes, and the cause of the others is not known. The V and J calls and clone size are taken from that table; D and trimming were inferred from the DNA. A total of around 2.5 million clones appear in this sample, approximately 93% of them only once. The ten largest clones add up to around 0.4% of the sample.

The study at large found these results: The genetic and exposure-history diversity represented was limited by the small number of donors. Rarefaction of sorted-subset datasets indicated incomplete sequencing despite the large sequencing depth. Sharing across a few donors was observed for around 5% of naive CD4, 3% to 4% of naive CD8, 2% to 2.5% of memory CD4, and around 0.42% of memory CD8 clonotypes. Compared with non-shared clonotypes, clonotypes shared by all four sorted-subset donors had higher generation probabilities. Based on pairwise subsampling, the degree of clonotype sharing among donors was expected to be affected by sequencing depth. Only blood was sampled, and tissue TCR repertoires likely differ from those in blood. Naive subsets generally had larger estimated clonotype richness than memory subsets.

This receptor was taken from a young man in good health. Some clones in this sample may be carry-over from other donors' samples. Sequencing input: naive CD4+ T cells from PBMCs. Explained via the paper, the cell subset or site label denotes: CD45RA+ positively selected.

The CDR3 protein: CASSSQGQVLYGYTF. The sequenced DNA: TGTGCCAGCAGTTCGCAGGGACAGGTCCTCTATGGCTACACCTTC. The rearrangement joined TRBV28 to TRBJ1-2; TRBD1 aligns with 8 central bases. The CDR3 covers 15 residues, taking in both the cysteine and the phenylalanine. The sequence is cut down to CDR3 DNA, 45 bases in frame from base 1. Trimming removed 4 bases from V and 4 bases from J; the gene matches leave 8 bases unexplained. According to the germline V gene, CDR1 reads MDHEN and CDR2 reads SYDVKM.